These T cell receptor beta chains were read from a single sample in a study of T cells in Graves' hyperthyroidism and ophthalmopathy. MiXCR, run by TCRdb on the multiplex PCR reads, gives a single entry per CDR3 protein. The sample yields 500,000 to 750,000 distinct CDR3 sequences, around 45% seen once. The sample comprised peripheral blood or thyroid tissue (not recorded which). Receptor source: a woman aged 18-35 years with Graves' hyperthyroidism. Both conserved end residues are trimmed from each CDR3. Part of the rows lack a size; the others show once, few, many or a class for expanded clones.

abundance: .; v_gene: TRBV20-1; CDR3aa: SARGGGTTGYT
abundance: many; v_gene: TRBV2; CDR3aa: ASRGQGGETQY
abundance: .; v_gene: TRBV10-3; CDR3aa: AMTGGWGDTQY
abundance: .; v_gene: TRBV9; CDR3aa: ASSVDGGTYEQY
abundance: .; v_gene: TRBV12-3/TRBV12-4; CDR3aa: ASALTSSGETYEQY
abundance: many; v_gene: TRBV7-8; CDR3aa: ASSLNIGGATNEKLF
abundance: .; v_gene: TRBV2; CDR3aa: ASRPDFTYEQY
abundance: .; v_gene: TRBV10-3; CDR3aa: AISSGTQENSPLH
abundance: .; v_gene: TRBV25-1; CDR3aa: ASTAGGNYGYT
abundance: many; v_gene: TRBV5-1; CDR3aa: ASSLGAGVPRGGEAF
abundance: many; v_gene: TRBV24-1; CDR3aa: ATSDLRGPYNEQF
abundance: few; v_gene: TRBV10-3; CDR3aa: AISGVTSRNNEQF
abundance: many; v_gene: TRBV20-1; CDR3aa: SGQGPYEQY
abundance: many; v_gene: TRBV13; CDR3aa: ASSLGQGDALYGYT
abundance: .; v_gene: TRBV24-1; CDR3aa: ATSDPQGGSGNTIY
abundance: .; v_gene: TRBV18; CDR3aa: ASSGYREETQY
abundance: many; v_gene: TRBV24-1; CDR3aa: ATGTNNQPQH
abundance: .; v_gene: TRBV2; CDR3aa: ASSEYT
abundance: .; v_gene: TRBV5-6; CDR3aa: ASSVSGRKGYGYT
abundance: .; v_gene: TRBV24-1; CDR3aa: ATSNLGTEAF
abundance: once; v_gene: TRBV24-1; CDR3aa: ATSDTGGVF
abundance: many; v_gene: TRBV25-1; CDR3aa: ASSERLAVGETQY
abundance: .; v_gene: TRBV6-4; CDR3aa: ASSDPTSGYNEQF
abundance: many; v_gene: TRBV7-2; CDR3aa: VSSLDQGGETQY
abundance: few; v_gene: TRBV6-5; CDR3aa: ASSYLLANTGELF
abundance: .; v_gene: TRBV29-1; CDR3aa: SVQTSGTYQETQY
abundance: many; v_gene: TRBV5-1; CDR3aa: ASSPAPGRSGEQY
abundance: many; v_gene: TRBV15; CDR3aa: ATRAGQGIYEQY
abundance: few; v_gene: TRBV28; CDR3aa: ASSFAGRGRETQY
abundance: .; v_gene: TRBV7-9; CDR3aa: ASSLKGALTSGYT